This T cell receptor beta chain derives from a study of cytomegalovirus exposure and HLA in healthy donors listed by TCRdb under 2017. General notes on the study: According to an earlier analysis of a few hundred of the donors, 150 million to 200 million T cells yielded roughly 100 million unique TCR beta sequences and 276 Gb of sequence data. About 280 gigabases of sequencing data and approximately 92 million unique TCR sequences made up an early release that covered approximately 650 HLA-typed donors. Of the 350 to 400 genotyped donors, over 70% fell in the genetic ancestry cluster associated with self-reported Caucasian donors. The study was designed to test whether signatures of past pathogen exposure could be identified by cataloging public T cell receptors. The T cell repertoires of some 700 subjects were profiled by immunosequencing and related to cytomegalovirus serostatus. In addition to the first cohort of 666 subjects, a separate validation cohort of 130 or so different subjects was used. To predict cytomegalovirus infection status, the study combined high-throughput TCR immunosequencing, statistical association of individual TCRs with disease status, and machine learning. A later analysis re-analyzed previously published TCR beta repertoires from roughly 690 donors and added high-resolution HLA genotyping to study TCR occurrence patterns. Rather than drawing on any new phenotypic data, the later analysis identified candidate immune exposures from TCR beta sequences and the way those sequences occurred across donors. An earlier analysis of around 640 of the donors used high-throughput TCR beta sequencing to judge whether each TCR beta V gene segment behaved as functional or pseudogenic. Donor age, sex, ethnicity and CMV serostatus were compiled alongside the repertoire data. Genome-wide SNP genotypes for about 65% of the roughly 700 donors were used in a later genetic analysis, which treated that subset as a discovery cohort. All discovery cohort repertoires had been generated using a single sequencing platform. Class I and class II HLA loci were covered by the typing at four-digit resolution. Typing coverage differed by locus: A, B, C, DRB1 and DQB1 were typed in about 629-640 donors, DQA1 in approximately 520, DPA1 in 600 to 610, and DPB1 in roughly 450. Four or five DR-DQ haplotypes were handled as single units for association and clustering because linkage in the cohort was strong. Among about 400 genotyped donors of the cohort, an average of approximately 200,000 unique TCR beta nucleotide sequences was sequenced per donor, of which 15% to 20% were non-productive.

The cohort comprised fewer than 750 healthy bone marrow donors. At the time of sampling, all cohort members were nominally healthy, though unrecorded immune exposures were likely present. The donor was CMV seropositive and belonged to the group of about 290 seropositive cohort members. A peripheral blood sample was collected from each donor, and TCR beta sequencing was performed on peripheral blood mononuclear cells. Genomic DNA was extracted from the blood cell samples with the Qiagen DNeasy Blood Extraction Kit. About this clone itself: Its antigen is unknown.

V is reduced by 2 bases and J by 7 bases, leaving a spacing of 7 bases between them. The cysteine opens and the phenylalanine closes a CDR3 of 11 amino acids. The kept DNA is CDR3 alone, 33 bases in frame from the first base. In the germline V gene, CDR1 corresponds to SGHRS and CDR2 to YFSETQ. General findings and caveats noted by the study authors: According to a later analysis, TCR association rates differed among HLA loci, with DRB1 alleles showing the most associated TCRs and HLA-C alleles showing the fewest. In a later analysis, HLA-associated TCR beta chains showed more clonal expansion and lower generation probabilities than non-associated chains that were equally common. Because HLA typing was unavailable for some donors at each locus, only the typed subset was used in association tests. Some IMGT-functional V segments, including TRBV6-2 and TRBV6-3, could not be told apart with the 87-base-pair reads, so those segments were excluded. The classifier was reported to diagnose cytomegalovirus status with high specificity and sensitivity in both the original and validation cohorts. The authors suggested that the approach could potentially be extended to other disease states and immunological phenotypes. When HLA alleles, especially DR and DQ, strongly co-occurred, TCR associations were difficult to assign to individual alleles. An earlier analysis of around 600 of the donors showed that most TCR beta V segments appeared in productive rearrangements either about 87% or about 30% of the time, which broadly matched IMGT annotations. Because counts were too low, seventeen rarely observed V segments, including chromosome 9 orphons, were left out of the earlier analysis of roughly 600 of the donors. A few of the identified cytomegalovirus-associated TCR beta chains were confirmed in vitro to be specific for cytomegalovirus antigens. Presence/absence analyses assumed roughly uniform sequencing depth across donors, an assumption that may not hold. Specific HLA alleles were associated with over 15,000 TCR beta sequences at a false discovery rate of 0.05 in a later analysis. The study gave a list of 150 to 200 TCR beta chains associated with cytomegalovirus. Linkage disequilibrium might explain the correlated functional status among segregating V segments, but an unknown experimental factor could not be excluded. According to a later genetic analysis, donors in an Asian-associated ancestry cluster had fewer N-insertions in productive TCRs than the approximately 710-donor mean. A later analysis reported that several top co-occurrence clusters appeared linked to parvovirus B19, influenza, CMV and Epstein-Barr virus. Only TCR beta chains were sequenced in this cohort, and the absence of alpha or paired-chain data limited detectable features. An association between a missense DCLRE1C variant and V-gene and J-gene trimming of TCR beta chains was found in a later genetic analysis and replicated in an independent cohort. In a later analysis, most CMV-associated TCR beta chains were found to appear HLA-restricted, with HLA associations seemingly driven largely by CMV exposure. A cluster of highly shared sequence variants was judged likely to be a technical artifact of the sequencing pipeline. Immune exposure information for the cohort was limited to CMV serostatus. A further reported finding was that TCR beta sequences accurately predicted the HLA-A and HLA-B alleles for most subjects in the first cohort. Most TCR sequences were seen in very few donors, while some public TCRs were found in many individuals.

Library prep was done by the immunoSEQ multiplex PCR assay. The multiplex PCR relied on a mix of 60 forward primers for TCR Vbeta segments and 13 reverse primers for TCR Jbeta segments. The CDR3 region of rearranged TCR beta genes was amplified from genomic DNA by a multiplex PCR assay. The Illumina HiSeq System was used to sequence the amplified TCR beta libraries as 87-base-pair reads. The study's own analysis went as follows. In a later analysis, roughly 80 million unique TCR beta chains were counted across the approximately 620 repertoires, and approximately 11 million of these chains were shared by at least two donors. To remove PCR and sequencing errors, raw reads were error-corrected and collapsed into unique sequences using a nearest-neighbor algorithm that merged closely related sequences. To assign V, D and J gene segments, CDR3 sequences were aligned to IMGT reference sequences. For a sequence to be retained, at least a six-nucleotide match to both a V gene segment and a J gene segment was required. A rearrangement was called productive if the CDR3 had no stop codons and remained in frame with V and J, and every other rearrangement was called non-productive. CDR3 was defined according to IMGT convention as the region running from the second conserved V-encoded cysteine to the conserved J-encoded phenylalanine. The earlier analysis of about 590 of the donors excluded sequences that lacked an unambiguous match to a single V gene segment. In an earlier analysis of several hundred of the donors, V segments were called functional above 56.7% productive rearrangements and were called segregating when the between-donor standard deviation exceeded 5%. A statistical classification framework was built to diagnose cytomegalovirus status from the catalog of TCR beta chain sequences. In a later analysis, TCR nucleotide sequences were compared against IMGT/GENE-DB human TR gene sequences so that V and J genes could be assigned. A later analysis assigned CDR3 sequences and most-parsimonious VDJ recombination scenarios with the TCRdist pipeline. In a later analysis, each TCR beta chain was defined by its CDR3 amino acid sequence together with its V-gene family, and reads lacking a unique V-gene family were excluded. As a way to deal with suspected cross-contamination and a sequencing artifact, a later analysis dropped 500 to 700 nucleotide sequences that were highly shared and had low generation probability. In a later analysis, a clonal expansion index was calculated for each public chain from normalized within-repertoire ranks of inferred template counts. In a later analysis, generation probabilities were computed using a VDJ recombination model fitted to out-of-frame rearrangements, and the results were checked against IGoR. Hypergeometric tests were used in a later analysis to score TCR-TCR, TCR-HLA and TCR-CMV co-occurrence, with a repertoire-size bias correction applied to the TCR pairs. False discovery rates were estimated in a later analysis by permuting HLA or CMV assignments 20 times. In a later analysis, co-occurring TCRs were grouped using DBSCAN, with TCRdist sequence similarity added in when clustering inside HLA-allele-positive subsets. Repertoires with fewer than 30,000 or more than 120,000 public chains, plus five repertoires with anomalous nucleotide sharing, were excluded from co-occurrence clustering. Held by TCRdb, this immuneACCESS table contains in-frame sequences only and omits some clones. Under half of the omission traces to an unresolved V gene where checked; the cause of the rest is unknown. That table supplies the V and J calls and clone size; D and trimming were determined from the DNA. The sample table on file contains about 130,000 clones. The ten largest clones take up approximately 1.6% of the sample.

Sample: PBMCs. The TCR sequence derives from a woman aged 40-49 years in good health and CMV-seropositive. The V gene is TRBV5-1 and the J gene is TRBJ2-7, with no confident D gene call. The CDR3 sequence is CASSFPSEQYF. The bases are TGCGCCAGCAGCTTCCCCAGTGAGCAGTACTTC.